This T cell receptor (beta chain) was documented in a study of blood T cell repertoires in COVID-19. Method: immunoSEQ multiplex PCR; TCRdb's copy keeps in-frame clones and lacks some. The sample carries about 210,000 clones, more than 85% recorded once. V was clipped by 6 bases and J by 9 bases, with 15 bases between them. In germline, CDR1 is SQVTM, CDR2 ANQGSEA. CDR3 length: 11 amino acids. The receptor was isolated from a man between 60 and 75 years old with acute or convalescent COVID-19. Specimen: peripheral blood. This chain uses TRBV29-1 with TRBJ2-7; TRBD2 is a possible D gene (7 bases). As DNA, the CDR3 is TGCAGCGTATCGGGGGGCGCAGGGCAGTACTTC. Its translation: CSVSGGAGQYF.